These 14 T cell receptor beta chains share one sample of origin, sequenced in a study of cytomegalovirus exposure and HLA in healthy donors (dated by TCRdb to about 2017). The library was generated by the immunoSEQ multiplex PCR assay. The multiplex PCR relied on a mix of 60 forward primers for TCR Vbeta segments and 13 reverse primers for TCR Jbeta segments. TCRdb stores this immuneACCESS table with in-frame sequences only. Part of the clones is absent; in the studies checked, under half of the shortfall reflects unresolved V genes, and no reason is known for the rest. Present in this sample are 190,000 or so clones, about four fifths of which were seen just once. In total, the top ten clones hold 9.5% to 13% of the sample. The specimen sequenced was PBMCs. These receptors were taken from a woman aged 50 to 60 in good health and CMV-seropositive.

CDR3 amino acids: CASSEAPQNLYGYTF. The DNA of the CDR3 is TGTGCCAGCAGCGAGGCTCCACAGAACCTTTATGGCTACACCTTC. This chain connects TRBV9 to TRBJ1-2; D is unclear. The V end was cut by 3 bases, the J end by 5 bases, with 17 bases between. The CDR3 sequence is 15 residues long. Germline lookup yields CDR1 SGDLS and CDR2 YYNGEE.

This chain links TRBV7-9 with TRBJ1-4, with 11 bases fitting TRBD1. V dropped 8 bases and J dropped 6; count of bases not matched to a gene: 8. CDR3 length: 15 amino acids. Germline lookup yields CDR1 SEHNR and CDR2 FQNEAQ (reference sequence). CDR3: CASRPDRGQYEKLFF. The DNA for the CDR3 is TGTGCCAGCCGCCCGGACAGGGGGCAGTATGAAAAACTGTTTTTT.

This rearrangement joins TRBV7-2 to TRBJ2-2; 7 bases are shared with TRBD1. CDR1 is SGHTA, CDR2 FQGNSA, per germline. V shed 5 bases and J 0 bases; nucleotides not matched to a gene: 3. The CDR3 contains 15 residues. CDR3 loop: CASSPTGANTGELFF. For the CDR3, the DNA is TGTGCCAGCAGCCCCACAGGGGCGAACACCGGGGAGCTGTTTTTT.

The V call is TRBV5-5, the J call TRBJ2-7; maybe TRBD2 (5 bases). The CDR3 loop spans 13 amino acids. V lost 1 base and J 3 bases, leaving 8 bases between the germline ends. Germline V lookup: CDR1 SGHKS, CDR2 YYEKEE (reference sequence). CDR3 loop: CASSLSEGYEQYF. The CDR3 region has the DNA TGTGCCAGCAGCTTGTCTGAGGGCTACGAGCAGTACTTC.

The chain uses TRBV7-2 and TRBJ2-2, with 7 bases aligning to TRBD2. The CDR3 totals 16 residues. V lost 3 bases and J lost 5; bases outside the gene matches: 9. Germline-derived CDR1 and CDR2 are SGHTA and FQGNSA. The CDR3 protein is CASSFAGSGVTGELFF. For the CDR3, the DNA is TGTGCCAGCAGCTTTGCGGGGAGCGGGGTAACCGGGGAGCTGTTTTTT. The whole variable domain, filled in from reference TRBV7-2 and TRBJ2-2, reads GAGVSQSPSNKVTEKGKDVELRCDPISGHTALYWYRQSLGQGLEFLIYFQGNSAPDKSGLPSDRFSAERTGGSVSTLTIQRTQQEDSAVYLCASSFAGSGVTGELFFGEGSRLTVL.

V gene TRBV7-6 combines with J gene TRBJ1-1, with no clear D. Per the germline V gene, CDR1 is SGHVS and CDR2 is FNYEAQ. The ends were cut back, 0 bases at V and 2 bases at J, with 13 bases in the middle. The CDR3 spans 16 residues. CDR3 region: CASSLAPSRTNTEAFF. In DNA form, the CDR3 reads TGTGCCAGCAGCTTAGCTCCATCTAGAACAAACACTGAAGCTTTCTTT.

The V and J genes are TRBV5-1 and TRBJ1-1; D unresolved. V lost 3 bases to trimming and J lost 1 base, with 7 bases between them. The CDR3 loop spans 13 amino acids. Per germline, CDR1 SGHRS and CDR2 YFSETQ. CDR3 in DNA: TGCGCCAGCAGCTACAGTGCGAACACTGAAGCTTTCTTT. This codes for CASSYSANTEAFF. Looking up the rest from reference TRBV5-1 and TRBJ1-1 gives the full variable domain: KAGVTQTPRYLIKTRGQQVTLSCSPISGHRSVSWYQQTPGQGLQFLFEYFSETQRNKGNFPGRFSGRQFSNSRSEMNVSTLELGDSALYLCASSYSANTEAFFGQGTRLTVV.

This sequence joins TRBV5-8 and TRBJ2-1; D perhaps matches TRBD1 (6 bases). In germline, CDR1 is SGHTS, CDR2 YDEGEE. The V and J ends lost 2 bases and 3 bases respectively, with 12 bases between them. The CDR3 contains 15 residues. The CDR3 coding sequence is TGTGCCAGCAGCTTAGGGGGACACTTCTACAATGAGCAGTTCTTC. Protein sequence: CASSLGGHFYNEQFF.

The chain has TRBV5-1 and TRBJ2-5; TRBD1 might be the D (5 bases). The assigned J gene may be wrong: the sequence end matches TRBJ2-7 better. CDR3 length: 14 residues. Germline V gene data show CDR1 as SGHRS and CDR2 as YFSETQ. For the CDR3, the DNA is TGCGCCAGCAGCTTGGCAGGGAACTCCTACGAGCAGTACTTC. Protein sequence: CASSLAGNSYEQYF.

This clone has just one count. The chain carries TRBV10-2 and TRBJ1-4; 9 nucleotides align to TRBD1. V gave up 6 bases and J gave up 6 bases; unmatched junction bases: 8. Germline values: CDR1 WSHSY, CDR2 SAAADI. The CDR3 is made up of 15 amino acids. CDR3 amino acids: CASRQNRDRDEKLFF. Written as DNA, the CDR3 is TGCGCCAGCAGACAAAACCGGGACAGGGATGAAAAACTGTTTTTT.

This clone was counted only a few times. V gene TRBV7-2 combines with J gene TRBJ1-1, with 10 bases matching TRBD1. There are 15 residues in the CDR3. The V and J ends lost 1 base and 8 bases, in that order; junction bases with no gene match: 7. Germline values: CDR1 SGHTA, CDR2 FQGNSA. The CDR3, as DNA: TGTGCCAGCAGCTTAGACTTCGACAGGGGGCTAGAAGCTTTCTTT. This codes for CASSLDFDRGLEAFF.

DNA of the CDR3: TGTGCCAGCACCGTACACTCCTACGAGCAGTACTTC. Protein product: CASTVHSYEQYF. The chain has TRBV6-6 and TRBJ2-7; D not resolved. V was pared by 7 bases and J by 0 bases, with 7 bases between. The CDR3 is made up of 12 amino acids. From germline, CDR1 is MNHNY and CDR2 SVGAGI (reference sequence).

V and J are TRBV4-2 and TRBJ2-7; TRBD1 might be the D (6 bases). The CDR3 length is 18 residues. Germline V gives CDR1 LGHNA, CDR2 YNFKEQ. The ends were cut back, 0 bases at V and 1 base at J, with 19 bases in the middle. CDR3 bases: TGTGCCAGCAGCCAAGAGGTTGGAGGTGGGGGCCAGTCCTACGAGCAGTACTTC. As protein: CASSQEVGGGGQSYEQYF.

This sequence joins TRBV5-1 and TRBJ2-1, with 7 bases that match TRBD1. Germline-derived CDR1 and CDR2 are SGHRS and YFSETQ. Trimming cost V 0 bases and J 3 bases; bases outside gene matches: 3. There are 15 residues in the CDR3. In nucleotides, the CDR3 is TGCGCCAGCAGCTTGGCCGGGACAGTCTACAATGAGCAGTTCTTC. Residues: CASSLAGTVYNEQFF.